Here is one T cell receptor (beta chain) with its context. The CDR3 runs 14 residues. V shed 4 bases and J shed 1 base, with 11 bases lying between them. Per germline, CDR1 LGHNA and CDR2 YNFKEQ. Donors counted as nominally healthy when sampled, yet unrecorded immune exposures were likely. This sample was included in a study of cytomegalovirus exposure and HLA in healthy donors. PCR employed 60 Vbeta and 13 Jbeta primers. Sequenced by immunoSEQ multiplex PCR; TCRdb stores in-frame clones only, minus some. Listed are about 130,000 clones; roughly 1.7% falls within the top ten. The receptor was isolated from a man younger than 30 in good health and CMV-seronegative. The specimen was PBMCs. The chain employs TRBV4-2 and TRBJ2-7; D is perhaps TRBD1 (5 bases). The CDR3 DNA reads TGTGCCAGCAGCCGTGGGGCGGAATCCTACGAGCAGTACTTC. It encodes CASSRGAESYEQYF.